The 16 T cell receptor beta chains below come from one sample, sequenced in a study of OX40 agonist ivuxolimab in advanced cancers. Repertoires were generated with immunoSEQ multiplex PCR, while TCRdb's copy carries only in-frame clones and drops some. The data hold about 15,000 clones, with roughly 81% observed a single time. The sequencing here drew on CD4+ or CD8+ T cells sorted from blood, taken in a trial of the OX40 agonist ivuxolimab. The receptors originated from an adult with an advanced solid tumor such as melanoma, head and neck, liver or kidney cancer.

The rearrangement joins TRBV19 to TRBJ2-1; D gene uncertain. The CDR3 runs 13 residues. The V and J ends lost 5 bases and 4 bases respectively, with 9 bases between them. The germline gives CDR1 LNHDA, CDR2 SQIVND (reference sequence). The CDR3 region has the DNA TGTGCCAGTAGTCGAGACATTTACAATGAGCAGTTCTTC. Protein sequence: CASSRDIYNEQFF.

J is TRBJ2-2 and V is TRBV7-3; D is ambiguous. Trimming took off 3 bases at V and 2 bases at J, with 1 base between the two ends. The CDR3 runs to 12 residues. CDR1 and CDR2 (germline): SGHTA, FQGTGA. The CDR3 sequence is CASSFNTGELFF. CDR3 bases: TGTGCCAGCAGCTTTAACACCGGGGAGCTGTTTTTT.

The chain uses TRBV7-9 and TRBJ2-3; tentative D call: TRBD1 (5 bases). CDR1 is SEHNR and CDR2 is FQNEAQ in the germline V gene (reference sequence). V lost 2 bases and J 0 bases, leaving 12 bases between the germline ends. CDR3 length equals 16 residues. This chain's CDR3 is CASSLPTGPSTDTQYF. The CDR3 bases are TGTGCCAGCAGCTTACCAACAGGCCCGAGCACAGATACGCAGTATTTT.

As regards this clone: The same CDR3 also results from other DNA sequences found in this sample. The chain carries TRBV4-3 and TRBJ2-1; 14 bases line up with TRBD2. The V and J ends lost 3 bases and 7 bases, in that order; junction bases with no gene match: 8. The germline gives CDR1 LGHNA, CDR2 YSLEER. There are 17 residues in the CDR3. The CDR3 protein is CASSQREGLAGVNEQFF. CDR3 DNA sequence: TGCGCCAGCAGCCAGCGAGAGGGACTAGCGGGAGTAAATGAGCAGTTCTTC.

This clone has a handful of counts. The CDR3 DNA follows: TGCGCCAGCAGCAATTGGGGGAGGAACTCCTACGAGCAGTACTTC. Protein: CASSNWGRNSYEQYF. The rearrangement joins TRBV5-1 to TRBJ2-7; D might be TRBD2 (6 bases). This CDR3 comprises 15 residues. Germline CDR1 SGHRS, CDR2 YFSETQ. Trimming took 4 bases from V and 0 from J, leaving 14 bases between them.

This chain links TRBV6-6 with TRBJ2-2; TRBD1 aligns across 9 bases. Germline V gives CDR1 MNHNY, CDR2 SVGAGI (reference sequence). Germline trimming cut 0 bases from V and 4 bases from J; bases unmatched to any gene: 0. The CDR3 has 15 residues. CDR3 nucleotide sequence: TGTGCCAGCAGTTACTCGGGACAGGGCACCGGGGAGCTGTTTTTT. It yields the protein CASSYSGQGTGELFF.

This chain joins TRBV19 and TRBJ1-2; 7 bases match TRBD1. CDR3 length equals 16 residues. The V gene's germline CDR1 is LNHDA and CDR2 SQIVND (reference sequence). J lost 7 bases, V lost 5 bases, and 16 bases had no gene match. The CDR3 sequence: CASSPEGQIGGTGYTF. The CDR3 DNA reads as TGTGCCAGTAGTCCAGAGGGACAGATTGGGGGTACTGGCTACACCTTC.

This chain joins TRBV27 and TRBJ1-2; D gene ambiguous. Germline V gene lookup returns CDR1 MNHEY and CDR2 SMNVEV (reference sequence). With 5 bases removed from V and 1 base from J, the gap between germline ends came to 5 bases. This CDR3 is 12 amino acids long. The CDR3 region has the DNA TGTGCCAGCAGTCCGAATAACTATGGCTACACCTTC. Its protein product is CASSPNNYGYTF.

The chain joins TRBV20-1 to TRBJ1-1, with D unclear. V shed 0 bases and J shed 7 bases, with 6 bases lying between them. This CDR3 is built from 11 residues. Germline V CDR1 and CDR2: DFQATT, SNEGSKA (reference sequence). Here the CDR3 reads CSARDEVEAFF. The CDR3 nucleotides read TGCAGTGCTAGAGATGAGGTTGAAGCTTTCTTT.

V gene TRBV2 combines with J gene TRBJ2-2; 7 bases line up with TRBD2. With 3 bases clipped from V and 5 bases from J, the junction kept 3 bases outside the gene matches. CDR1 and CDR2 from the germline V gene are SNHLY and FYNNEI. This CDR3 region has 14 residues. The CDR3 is CASSEVGGTGELFF. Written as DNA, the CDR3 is TGTGCCAGCAGTGAGGTGGGGGGGACCGGGGAGCTGTTTTTT. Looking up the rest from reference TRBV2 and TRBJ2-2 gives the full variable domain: EPEVTQTPSHQVTQMGQEVILRCVPISNHLYFYWYRQILGQKVEFLVSFYNNEISEKSEIFDDQFSVERPDGSNFTLKIRSTKLEDSAMYFCASSEVGGTGELFFGEGSRLTVL.

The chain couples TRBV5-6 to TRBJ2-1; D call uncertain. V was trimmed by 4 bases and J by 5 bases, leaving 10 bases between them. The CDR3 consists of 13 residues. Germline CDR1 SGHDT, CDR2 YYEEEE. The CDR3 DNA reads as TGTGCCAGCAGCGGTTTTGGGAACAATGAGCAGTTCTTC. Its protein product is CASSGFGNNEQFF.

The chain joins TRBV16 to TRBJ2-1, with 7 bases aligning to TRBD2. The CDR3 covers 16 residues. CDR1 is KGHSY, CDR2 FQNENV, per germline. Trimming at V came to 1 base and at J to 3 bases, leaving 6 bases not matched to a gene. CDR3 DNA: TGTGCCAGCAGCCAATTGTGGGGGGGTTTCTACAATGAGCAGTTCTTC. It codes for CASSQLWGGFYNEQFF.

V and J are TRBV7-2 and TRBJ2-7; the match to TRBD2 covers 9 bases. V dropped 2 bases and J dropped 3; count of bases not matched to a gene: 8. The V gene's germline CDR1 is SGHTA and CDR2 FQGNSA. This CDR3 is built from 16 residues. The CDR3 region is CASSLNRASGIYEQYF. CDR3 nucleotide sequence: TGTGCCAGCAGCTTAAATAGGGCTAGCGGGATCTACGAGCAGTACTTC.

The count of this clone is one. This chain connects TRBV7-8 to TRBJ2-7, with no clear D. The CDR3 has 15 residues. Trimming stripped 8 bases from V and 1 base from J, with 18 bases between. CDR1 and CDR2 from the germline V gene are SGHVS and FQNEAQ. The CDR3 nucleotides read TGTGCCAGCGAGTCGCCGAAGGGCTTATCCTACGAGCAGTACTTC. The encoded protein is CASESPKGLSYEQYF. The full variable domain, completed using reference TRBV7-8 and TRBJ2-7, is GAGVSQSPRYKVAKRGQDVALRCDPISGHVSLFWYQQALGQGPEFLTYFQNEAQLDKSGLPSDRFFAERPEGSVSTLKIQRTQQEDSAVYLCASESPKGLSYEQYFGPGTRLTVT.

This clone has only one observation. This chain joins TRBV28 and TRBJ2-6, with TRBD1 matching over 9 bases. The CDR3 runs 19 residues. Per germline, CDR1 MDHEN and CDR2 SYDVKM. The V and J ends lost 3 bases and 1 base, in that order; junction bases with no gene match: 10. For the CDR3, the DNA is TGTGCCAGCAGTTTCCATTTTGACAGGGGGAATTCTGGGGCCAACGTCCTGACTTTC. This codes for CASSFHFDRGNSGANVLTF.

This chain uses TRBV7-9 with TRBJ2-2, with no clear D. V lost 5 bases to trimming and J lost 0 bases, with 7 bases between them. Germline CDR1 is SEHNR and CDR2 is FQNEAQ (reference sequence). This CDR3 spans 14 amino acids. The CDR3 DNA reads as TGTGCCAGCAGCCGGGCCGCGAACACCGGGGAGCTGTTTTTT. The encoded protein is CASSRAANTGELFF.